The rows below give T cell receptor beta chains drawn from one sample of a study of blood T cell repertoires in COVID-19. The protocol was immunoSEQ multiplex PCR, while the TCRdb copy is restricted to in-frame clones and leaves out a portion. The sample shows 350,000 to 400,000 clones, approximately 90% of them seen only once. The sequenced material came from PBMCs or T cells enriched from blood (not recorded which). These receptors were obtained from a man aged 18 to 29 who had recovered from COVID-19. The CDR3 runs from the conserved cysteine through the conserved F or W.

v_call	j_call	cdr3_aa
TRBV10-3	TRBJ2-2	CAIRPGTGVAGELFF
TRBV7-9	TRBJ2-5	CASSPGDLDQETQYF
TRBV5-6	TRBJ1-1	CASSLDSPRLNTEAFF
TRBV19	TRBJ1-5	CASRDRGSQPQHF
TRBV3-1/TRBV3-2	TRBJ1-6	CASSQGKDPSSPLHF
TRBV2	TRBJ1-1	CASNKGQGMNTEAFF
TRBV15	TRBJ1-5	CATSRVSDGNQPQHF
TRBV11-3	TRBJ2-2	CASSSGQGAWNTGELFF
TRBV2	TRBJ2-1	CASSDGGAGLGEQFF
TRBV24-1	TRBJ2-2	CATSVMGQPTGELFF
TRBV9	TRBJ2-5	CASSVSAGGQETQYF
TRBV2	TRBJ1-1	CASREQGTNTEAFF
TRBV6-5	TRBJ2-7	CASSYRFLSSYEQYF
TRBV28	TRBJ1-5	CAHRGQGGNQPQHF
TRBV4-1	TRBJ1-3	CASSHLAGTVPDTIYF
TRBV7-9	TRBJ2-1	CASSFGTVANNEQFF